The text below deals with one T cell receptor (beta chain). Its antigen is unknown. No base-level quality is on record; no much larger clone is a single base apart. Collaborating institutions collected whole blood in K2EDTA tubes following their own protocols. For TCRbeta analysis, collaborators shipped samples as frozen whole blood, isolated PBMCs, or DNA extracted from either of those sample types. The data stem from a study of blood T cell repertoires in COVID-19 (dated by TCRdb to 2018 to 2021). In the study overall: The collaborator samples originated in the United States, Italy and Spain and spanned the acute and convalescent phases of COVID-19. HLA class I and class II types, where available, came from metadata supplied by the sample provider rather than from assay-based typing. The dataset comprised deeply sampled blood TCRbeta repertoires from subjects exposed to, actively infected with, or recovered from COVID-19. The repertoires were released in a freely available public database intended as a resource for research on the immune response to SARS-CoV-2. The material from the prospective study consisted of cDNA or gDNA derived from T cells, B-cell-depleted T cells, or PBMCs. The sample metadata nearly always contained a de-identified subject ID, COVID-19 status, age in years and sex. Samples came from the ongoing ImmuneRACE study (first 160 participants) plus 1,254 subjects from 6 global collaborators.

TCRbeta CDR3 regions were amplified from genomic DNA using the immunoSEQ Assay, a bias-controlled multiplex PCR. The source study handled its data this way. Within the assay, amplification of reference gene primers was used to estimate how many nucleated cells each sample contained. To quantify the absolute abundance of each unique TCRbeta CDR3 rearrangement, sequence reads were collapsed and filtered. For each sample, productive Simpson clonality was calculated as the square root of Simpson's diversity index across productive rearrangements. The clones in this table, taken by TCRdb from immuneACCESS, are in-frame only. Not every clone is retained; where verified, under half of the shortfall comes from an unresolved V gene, and the cause of the rest is unknown. V and J calls and clone size are given by that table; D and trimming were obtained from the DNA. The sample contains about 120,000 clones, more than 60% of them found a single time. Roughly 2% of the sample is taken by the ten largest.

Here is what the overall study found, with its caveats: The amount of clinical and demographic metadata varied by source and participant and was provided uncurated.

The TCR originated in a man between 65 and 85 years old with acute or convalescent COVID-19. The specimen sequenced was peripheral blood.

The DNA sequence is given as TGTGCCAGCAGTTCAACCGGGACAGGGTCTGGCTACACCTTC. Its translation is CASSSTGTGSGYTF. In this chain, TRBV2 is recombined with TRBJ1-2, with 9 junctional bases fitting TRBD1. Looking up the germline V gene yields CDR1 SNHLY and CDR2 FYNNEI. Here V drops 5 bases and J drops 7 bases, and the junction holds 8 bases not matched to any gene. The CDR3 contains 14 residues, cysteine and phenylalanine counted. Only the CDR3 DNA is retained, 42 bases long and in frame from the first base.